The clone carrying this TCR beta chain was counted ten times or more. Its antigen remains unknown. TCRbeta library preparation incorporated unique molecular identifiers. Via MiXCR, TCRdb re-called the PCR reads, giving one row per CDR3 protein. The sample includes 200,000 to 250,000 distinct CDR3 sequences, approximately 10% of them seen just once. Germline V gives CDR1 SGHRS, CDR2 YFSETQ. Trimming took 0 bases from V and 8 from J, leaving 9 bases between them. The CDR3 length is 13 residues. The entry originates in a study of T-cell reconstitution after alpha-beta-depleted transplantation in children. Study-wide results and caveats: About two months after transplant, alpha-beta T cells reportedly came from several hundred expanded graft clones. TCRbeta diversity was high at day 60 in some patients (a result of surviving recipient T cells and thymic progenitors). T-cell counts and diversity at one year following transplant were attributed mainly to newly produced T cells.

The clonotype comes from a child younger than two with acute myeloid leukemia, due to receive a stem cell transplant. The rearrangement links TRBV5-1 to TRBJ2-1; maybe TRBD2 (6 bases). The sequences come from PBMCs, collected before TCRalphabeta/CD19-depleted stem cell transplant. DNA for the CDR3: TGCGCCAGCAGCTTGGATTGGGGGGATGAGCAGTTCTTC. Translated, it gives CASSLDWGDEQFF. Full variable domain (rest looked up from reference TRBV5-1 and TRBJ2-1): KAGVTQTPRYLIKTRGQQVTLSCSPISGHRSVSWYQQTPGQGLQFLFEYFSETQRNKGNFPGRFSGRQFSNSRSEMNVSTLELGDSALYLCASSLDWGDEQFFGPGTRLTVL.